A single sample is the source of the 27 T cell receptor beta chains below, sequenced in a study of regulatory T cells. These receptors lack a known antigen. The study's findings and limits: Hydrophobic residues at CDR3 positions 6 and 7 were enriched in conventional CD4+ T cells of CD3G-deficient patients.

Primers: 52 TRBV forward and 13 TRBJ reverse. Sequencing was performed with immunoSEQ multiplex PCR; in TCRdb, only in-frame clones are kept and a portion is missing. The data hold tens of thousands of clones, with 75% to 90% observed a single time. Sequenced sample: conventional CD4+ T cells sorted from blood. These receptors all stem from a person aged 18 to 35 with CD3G deficiency.

The chain carries TRBV27 and TRBJ2-7; TRBD1 aligns across 7 bases. The V gene end was trimmed by 6 bases and the J gene end by 2 bases; junction bases not matched to a gene: 7. The CDR3 length is 14 residues. Germline V lookup: CDR1 MNHEY, CDR2 SMNVEV (reference sequence). CDR3 protein: CASRPRQGAYEQYF. CDR3 sequence (DNA): TGTGCCAGCAGGCCTCGACAGGGAGCCTACGAGCAGTACTTC.

This clone was counted a single time. The V and J genes are TRBV6-1 and TRBJ1-1, with 9 bases aligning to TRBD1. CDR3 length: 14 residues. Germline CDR1 reads MNHNS; CDR2 reads SASEGT. Unmatched junction bases numbered 4, after V lost 8 bases and J lost 0 bases. In DNA, the CDR3 is TGTGCCAGCGGGGGGGACAGGGTGAACACTGAAGCTTTCTTT. Translation: CASGGDRVNTEAFF.

The chain recombines TRBV5-1 with TRBJ2-3; D gene unclear. The CDR3 spans 13 residues. Deletions cut 4 bases from V and 0 bases from J, with 6 bases between. Germline V gene lookup returns CDR1 SGHRS and CDR2 YFSETQ. The CDR3 sequence: CASSRSSTDTQYF. As DNA, the CDR3 is TGCGCCAGCAGCCGGAGCAGCACAGATACGCAGTATTTT.

This clone was picked up one time. The chain links TRBV6-6 to TRBJ2-7; TRBD2 matches at 8 bases. V lost 7 bases, J lost 4 bases, and 9 bases stayed unmatched. Germline loops: CDR1 MNHNY, CDR2 SVGAGI (reference sequence). CDR3 size: 14 residues. CDR3: CASTPGGNRYEQYF. The DNA of the CDR3 is TGTGCCAGCACCCCGGGGGGGAATCGATACGAGCAGTACTTC.

This clone was counted once. In DNA form, the CDR3 reads TGTGCCAGCAGCTTAGCTCCCCTGGACAGTCAGCAACACAATGAGCAGTTCTTC. As protein: CASSLAPLDSQQHNEQFF. The chain has TRBV11-2 and TRBJ2-1, with D perhaps matching TRBD1 (6 bases). The CDR3 has 18 residues. Trimming cost V 1 base and J 5 bases, with 21 bases left between them. The V gene's germline CDR1 is SGHAT and CDR2 FQNNGV.

This clone has just a few counts. The V and J genes are TRBV6-5 and TRBJ1-5; TRBD1 matches 8 bases. Germline trimming cut 6 bases from V and 7 bases from J; bases unmatched to any gene: 11. The CDR3 runs 15 residues. CDR1 is MNHEY and CDR2 is SVGAGI in the germline V gene. CDR3 in amino acids: CASRRGTGVYQPQHF. DNA of the CDR3: TGTGCCAGCAGGAGGGGGACAGGTGTGTACCAGCCCCAGCATTTT.

This chain joins TRBV18 and TRBJ2-5; the match to TRBD2 covers 14 bases. V lost 6 bases, J lost 5 bases, and 5 bases stayed unmatched. Looked up from germline, CDR1 is KGHSH and CDR2 is LQKENI. This CDR3 spans 15 amino acids. In DNA, the CDR3 is TGTGCCAGCTCGAAGGGACTAGCGGGAGACGAGACCCAGTACTTC. It specifies CASSKGLAGDETQYF.

The chain recombines TRBV5-1 with TRBJ2-2, with 7 bases identical to TRBD1. After removal of 4 bases from V and 4 bases from J, the junction contained 13 bases not matched to a gene. From germline, CDR1 is SGHRS and CDR2 YFSETQ. The CDR3 runs 17 residues. In DNA form, the CDR3 reads TGCGCCAGCAGCAATCCCTCCGGGACAGCCCTCACCGGGGAGCTGTTTTTT. It encodes CASSNPSGTALTGELFF.

This sequence joins TRBV28 and TRBJ1-2; D unclear. This CDR3 contains 11 residues. V lost 4 bases, J lost 6 bases, and 6 bases lay in between. Germline values: CDR1 MDHEN, CDR2 SYDVKM. In DNA form, the CDR3 reads TGTGCCAGCAGTTCGTACGATGGCTACACCTTC. It yields the protein CASSSYDGYTF.

The chain employs TRBV7-9 and TRBJ2-3; D is undetermined. This CDR3 has 11 residues. With 5 bases removed from V and 9 bases from J, the gap between germline ends came to 9 bases. CDR1 and CDR2 from the germline V gene are SEHNR and FQNEAQ (reference sequence). This CDR3 reads CASSAAATQYF. For the CDR3, the DNA is TGTGCCAGCAGCGCCGCGGCCACGCAGTATTTT.

The rearrangement uses TRBV9 and TRBJ2-1; a possible D gene is TRBD2 (6 bases). This CDR3 comprises 16 residues. Germline CDR1 reads SGDLS; CDR2 reads YYNGEE. Deletions cut 0 bases from V and 5 bases from J, with 15 bases between. CDR3 region: CASSVGPRGGHNEQFF. Written as DNA, the CDR3 is TGTGCCAGCAGCGTAGGGCCGAGGGGAGGCCACAATGAGCAGTTCTTC. Full variable domain (missing parts from reference TRBV9 and TRBJ2-1): DSGVTQTPKHLITATGQRVTLRCSPRSGDLSVYWYQQSLDQGLQFLIQYYNGEERAKGNILERFSAQQFPDLHSELNLSSLELGDSALYFCASSVGPRGGHNEQFFGPGTRLTVL.

This chain uses TRBV5-1 with TRBJ1-1, with a weak D call TRBD1 (5 bases). V was cut by 3 bases and J by 5 bases, with 11 bases left in between. The CDR3 is made up of 13 amino acids. Germline CDR1 and CDR2: SGHRS and YFSETQ. CDR3 amino acids: CASSWDGGTEAFF. In DNA form, the CDR3 reads TGCGCCAGCAGCTGGGACGGGGGAACTGAAGCTTTCTTT. Together with reference TRBV5-1 and TRBJ1-1, the CDR3 gives the full variable domain: KAGVTQTPRYLIKTRGQQVTLSCSPISGHRSVSWYQQTPGQGLQFLFEYFSETQRNKGNFPGRFSGRQFSNSRSEMNVSTLELGDSALYLCASSWDGGTEAFFGQGTRLTVV.

This chain joins TRBV29-1 and TRBJ1-1, with D perhaps TRBD1 (5 bases). V lost 8 bases and J 1 base, leaving 14 bases between the germline ends. Germline loops: CDR1 SQVTM, CDR2 ANQGSEA. The CDR3 runs 13 residues. The DNA for the CDR3 is TGCAGCTATTCCCAAGGGACGAACACTGAAGCTTTCTTT. Protein sequence: CSYSQGTNTEAFF.

This clone was observed a handful of times. This chain connects TRBV19 to TRBJ2-7; TRBD1 or TRBD2 may be the D gene (5 bases each). The CDR3 runs to 13 residues. CDR1 and CDR2 (germline): LNHDA, SQIVND (reference sequence). V was trimmed by 4 bases and J by 6 bases, leaving 13 bases between them. The DNA of the CDR3 is TGTGCCAGTAGTACGGGACCAGGTCTCGAGCAGTACTTC. It specifies CASSTGPGLEQYF.

The V call is TRBV20-1, the J call TRBJ1-2, with unresolved D. Per the germline V gene, CDR1 is DFQATT and CDR2 is SNEGSKA (reference sequence). V was shortened by 0 bases and J by 6 bases, with 2 bases between the two germline ends. The CDR3 is 10 residues long. CDR3 amino acids: CSAREDGYTF. The CDR3 coding sequence is TGCAGTGCTAGAGAGGATGGCTACACCTTC.

The chain is built from TRBV19 and TRBJ2-2; no clear D gene. Germline loops: CDR1 LNHDA, CDR2 SQIVND (reference sequence). The V gene lost 1 base and the J gene lost 4 bases, with 1 base spanning the gap. CDR3 size: 12 residues. The CDR3 coding sequence is TGTGCCAGTAGTATAGGCACCGGGGAGCTGTTTTTT. This translates into CASSIGTGELFF.

The chain combines TRBV28 with TRBJ2-5, with a tentative D call TRBD1 (7 bases). V lost 8 bases, J lost 2 bases, and 12 bases lay in between. This CDR3 spans 13 amino acids. Germline lookup yields CDR1 MDHEN and CDR2 SYDVKM. Written as DNA, the CDR3 is TGTGCCAGCGGAGGGGGCGGACAAGAGACCCAGTACTTC. It specifies CASGGGGQETQYF.

The V call is TRBV28, the J call TRBJ2-1; TRBD2 aligns across 7 bases. This CDR3 contains 15 residues. Germline CDR1 reads MDHEN; CDR2 reads SYDVKM. V trimming: 1 base; J trimming: 6 bases; junction bases outside the gene matches: 6. The DNA of the CDR3 is TGTGCCAGCAGTTTATTCGGCGGGAGAGGCAATGAGCAGTTCTTC. This encodes CASSLFGGRGNEQFF.

The V call is TRBV28, the J call TRBJ1-4; D is uncertain. CDR3 length: 13 amino acids. Trimming removed 6 bases at V and 8 bases at J, with 13 bases between. Germline V lookup: CDR1 MDHEN, CDR2 SYDVKM. This CDR3 reads CASSRPLEEKLFF. As DNA, the CDR3 is TGTGCCAGCAGCCGCCCATTGGAGGAAAAACTGTTTTTT.

J is TRBJ2-7 and V is TRBV6-6, with D perhaps assigned TRBD1 or TRBD2 (5 bases each). The CDR3 extends over 13 amino acids. The V and J ends lost 4 bases and 6 bases respectively, with 13 bases between them. Germline V gives CDR1 MNHNY, CDR2 SVGAGI (reference sequence). The CDR3, as DNA: TGTGCCAGCAGTTGGGGGAGAAATGGCGAGCAGTACTTC. Residues: CASSWGRNGEQYF.

The chain employs TRBV28 and TRBJ1-5; the D is unclear. The CDR3 length is 16 residues. From germline, CDR1 is MDHEN and CDR2 SYDVKM. V lost 6 bases, J lost 0 bases, and 15 bases lay in between. The CDR3 protein is CASSENLWDSNQPQHF. The DNA of the CDR3 is TGTGCCAGCAGCGAGAATTTGTGGGATAGCAATCAGCCCCAGCATTTT.

The chain is built from TRBV6-6 and TRBJ1-2, with D tentatively TRBD1 (5 bases). The CDR3 runs 12 residues. CDR1 and CDR2 (germline): MNHNY, SVGAGI (reference sequence). Deletions cut 2 bases from V and 6 bases from J, with 7 bases between. The CDR3 DNA sequence: TGTGCCAGCAGTTACAGGGGTGATGGCTACACCTTC. This encodes CASSYRGDGYTF.

There are a few counts of this clone. The chain carries TRBV5-1 and TRBJ2-2; 7 positions match TRBD1. Germline values: CDR1 SGHRS, CDR2 YFSETQ. The junction had 6 bases not matched to a gene; V was cut back by 5 bases and J by 5 bases. The CDR3 sequence is 14 residues long. Written as DNA, the CDR3 is TGCGCCAGCAGTTCCGGGACAGCAACCGGGGAGCTGTTTTTT. Translating it yields CASSSGTATGELFF.

The gene calls are TRBV5-1 and TRBJ1-1; D remains unclear. Germline CDR1 and CDR2: SGHRS and YFSETQ. The V gene lost 6 bases and the J gene lost 0 bases, with 9 bases spanning the gap. The CDR3 contains 13 residues. In nucleotides, the CDR3 is TGCGCCAGCAAGCCTGACATGAACACTGAAGCTTTCTTT. Protein sequence: CASKPDMNTEAFF.

The chain uses TRBV10-3 and TRBJ2-7; D call uncertain. In germline, CDR1 is ENHRY, CDR2 SYGVKD. This CDR3 has 13 residues. V lost 2 bases and J lost 4, with 9 bases in between. The CDR3 sequence is CAISEGPAYEQYF. DNA for the CDR3: TGTGCCATCAGTGAGGGGCCAGCTTACGAGCAGTACTTC.

This chain uses TRBV6-1 with TRBJ1-4; 7 nucleotides agree with TRBD1. With 6 bases clipped from V and 2 bases from J, the junction kept 6 bases outside the gene matches. Germline V lookup: CDR1 MNHNS, CDR2 SASEGT. This CDR3 is 15 amino acids long. The CDR3 loop reads CASSDPQGTNEKLFF. Written as DNA, the CDR3 is TGTGCCAGCAGCGACCCACAGGGGACTAATGAAAAACTGTTTTTT.

The V call is TRBV11-3, the J call TRBJ2-3; TRBD2 matches 14 bases. V dropped 5 bases and J dropped 2; count of bases not matched to a gene: 9. This CDR3 is built from 18 residues. From germline, CDR1 is SGHNT and CDR2 YENEEA. The CDR3 nucleotides read TGTGCCAGCAGCGCCGGGACTAGCGGGAGAGTTCTCACAGATACGCAGTATTTT. It encodes CASSAGTSGRVLTDTQYF. Supplemented by reference TRBV11-3 and TRBJ2-3, the full variable domain reads EAGVVQSPRYKIIEKKQPVAFWCNPISGHNTLYWYLQNLGQGPELLIRYENEEAVDDSQLPKDRFSAERLKGVDSTLKIQPAELGDSAVYLCASSAGTSGRVLTDTQYFGPGTRLTVL.